This T cell receptor beta chain stems from a study of HIV-infected patients and healthy controls. Broader study findings: MAIT alpha-chain CDR3s were frequent in healthy controls, depleted in HIV+.

On this clonotype itself: What it recognizes is unknown.

The repertoire came from unfractionated whole blood and reflected all unsorted peripheral T cells. Reverse transcription used 450 to 550 ng RNA and constant-region primers for alpha and beta. Separate chain-specific third strand synthesis with multiplexing indices produced the alpha and beta libraries. TCRdb processed the 5' RACE reads anew with MiXCR; each CDR3 protein has one entry. The data contain some 20,000 distinct CDR3 sequences, more than 7.5% of them seen just once; the ten biggest clones take up about 6.7%. Trimming took 7 bases from V and 3 from J, leaving 10 bases between them. The CDR3 length is 13 residues. From germline, CDR1 is SNHLY and CDR2 FYNNEI.

The rearrangement links TRBV2 to TRBJ1-5, with a weak D call TRBD1 (5 bases). The clonotype was recovered from an adult in good health. The material sequenced was blood. This CDR3 is CASTPGPNQPQHF. The DNA of the CDR3 is TGTGCCAGCACCCCAGGGCCCAATCAGCCCCAGCATTTT. Full variable domain (rest looked up from reference TRBV2 and TRBJ1-5): EPEVTQTPSHQVTQMGQEVILRCVPISNHLYFYWYRQILGQKVEFLVSFYNNEISEKSEIFDDQFSVERPDGSNFTLKIRSTKLEDSAMYFCASTPGPNQPQHFGDGTRLSIL.